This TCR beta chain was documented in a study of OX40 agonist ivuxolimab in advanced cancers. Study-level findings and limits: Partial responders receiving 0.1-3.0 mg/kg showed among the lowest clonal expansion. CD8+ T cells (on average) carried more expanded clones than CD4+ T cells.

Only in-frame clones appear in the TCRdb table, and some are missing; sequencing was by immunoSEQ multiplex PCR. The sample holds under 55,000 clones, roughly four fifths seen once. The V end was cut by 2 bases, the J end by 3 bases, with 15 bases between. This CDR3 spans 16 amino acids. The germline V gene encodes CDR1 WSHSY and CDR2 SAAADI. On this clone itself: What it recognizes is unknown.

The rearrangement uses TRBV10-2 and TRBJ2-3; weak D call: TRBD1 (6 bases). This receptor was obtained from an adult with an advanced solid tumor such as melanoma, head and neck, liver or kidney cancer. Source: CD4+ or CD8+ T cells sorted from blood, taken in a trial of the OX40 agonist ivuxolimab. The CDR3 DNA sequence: TGCGCCAGCAGTGAGATGTTGGGGGCTGTGACAGATACGCAGTATTTT. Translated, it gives CASSEMLGAVTDTQYF.